This T cell receptor (beta chain) emerged from a study of technical replicates of blood from a handful of donors. Germline CDR1 reads LNHDA; CDR2 reads SQIVND (reference sequence). The CDR3 is 17 amino acids. V gave up 8 bases and J gave up 4 bases, with 25 bases separating them. Some clones are missing from TCRdb's copy, which holds only in-frame ones; the method was immunoSEQ multiplex PCR. This repertoire shows around 100,000 clones, about 96% found once; its top ten account for more than 0.3%. Specimen: T cells isolated from PBMCs. This TCR was recovered from a human donor in good health. This chain uses TRBV19 with TRBJ2-3; possibly TRBD2 for D (6 bases). The CDR3 region is CASGGPGRGRFADTQYF. The CDR3 DNA reads TGTGCCAGTGGAGGGCCCGGGCGGGGAAGGTTTGCAGATACGCAGTATTTT.